Below, 29 T cell receptor beta chains from the same sample are listed, as sequenced in a study of shared clonotypes between healthy human individuals. Method: immunoSEQ multiplex PCR; TCRdb's copy keeps in-frame clones and lacks some. The sample lists fewer than 700,000 clones, around 95% seen once, with about 0.11% in the top ten. Positively selected for CCR7, the CD45RO-negative cells used as naive CD8 cells excluded terminally differentiated effector memory CD45RA+ cells. Sequenced: naive CD8+ T cells sorted from blood. Receptors were obtained from a woman aged 25-40 years in good health.

This clone was seen just once. As DNA, the CDR3 is TGTGCCAGCAGTTTCCGCAGGGGGACTAGCGGGACGTACGAGCAGTACTTC. It is translated as CASSFRRGTSGTYEQYF. V gene TRBV28 combines with J gene TRBJ2-7; 13 bases line up with TRBD2. This CDR3 is built from 17 residues. From germline, CDR1 is MDHEN and CDR2 SYDVKM. The V segment lost 3 bases and the J segment 4 bases; nucleotides outside the gene matches: 9.

The genes are TRBV14 and TRBJ1-2; D is perhaps TRBD1 (6 bases). Looked up from germline, CDR1 is SGHDN and CDR2 is FVKESK. The V end lost 4 bases, the J end lost 4 bases, and 13 bases lay between the germline ends. This CDR3 is 14 amino acids long. CDR3 sequence reads: CASSRQGFGYGYTF. CDR3 DNA: TGTGCCAGCAGCCGCCAGGGGTTCGGCTATGGCTACACCTTC.

This chain joins TRBV13 and TRBJ2-7; D may be TRBD2 (7 bases). The CDR3 has 15 amino acids. V was shortened by 5 bases and J by 4 bases, with 18 bases between the two germline ends. CDR1 PRHDT and CDR2 FYEKMQ come from the germline V gene (reference sequence). The CDR3 region has the DNA TGTGCCAGCAGCCCGCAGGGAGCGGGGACATACGAGCAGTACTTC. Translation: CASSPQGAGTYEQYF. Together with reference TRBV13 and TRBJ2-7, the CDR3 gives the full variable domain: AAGVIQSPRHLIKEKRETATLKCYPIPRHDTVYWYQQGPGQDPQFLISFYEKMQSDKGSIPDRFSAQQFSDYHSELNMSSLELGDSALYFCASSPQGAGTYEQYFGPGTRLTVT.

V gene TRBV5-5 combines with J gene TRBJ1-2, with a weak D call TRBD1 (5 bases). This CDR3 comprises 13 residues. The germline V gene encodes CDR1 SGHKS and CDR2 YYEKEE (reference sequence). V dropped 3 bases and J dropped 5 bases, with 11 bases sitting between them. CDR3 DNA sequence: TGTGCCAGCAGCTCGGACACCTCTTATGGCTACACCTTC. It codes for CASSSDTSYGYTF.

The chain recombines TRBV28 with TRBJ2-1; D gene ambiguous. The V end was cut by 7 bases, the J end by 0 bases, with 16 bases between. The CDR3 extends over 16 amino acids. The germline CDR1 and CDR2 sequences are MDHEN and SYDVKM. CDR3 in amino acids: CASTSSTESSYNEQFF. DNA of the CDR3: TGTGCCAGCACCTCCTCGACCGAGAGCTCCTACAATGAGCAGTTCTTC.

V is TRBV30 and J is TRBJ1-3; weak D call: TRBD1 (5 bases). This CDR3 region has 14 residues. Germline CDR1 is GTSNPN and CDR2 is SVGIG (reference sequence). Trimming stripped 5 bases from V and 3 bases from J, with 14 bases between. CDR3 nucleotide sequence: TGTGCCTGGGCAGGGATTGGGAGTGGAAACACCATATATTTT. This translates into CAWAGIGSGNTIYF.

The rearrangement uses TRBV7-8 and TRBJ2-7; D uncertain. The CDR3 totals 14 residues. Per the germline V gene, CDR1 is SGHVS and CDR2 is FQNEAQ. The germline V and J ends were trimmed by 2 bases and 0 bases, with 8 bases remaining between them. The CDR3, as DNA: TGTGCCAGCAGCTTATCGGGTGCCTCCTACGAGCAGTACTTC. This encodes CASSLSGASYEQYF.

The chain recombines TRBV9 with TRBJ2-3; TRBD2 is a possible D gene (5 bases). The CDR3 consists of 13 residues. The V gene lost 5 bases and the J gene lost 2 bases, with 9 bases spanning the gap. In germline, CDR1 is SGDLS, CDR2 YYNGEE. In DNA form, the CDR3 reads TGTGCCAGCAGGGAGGAAGCCACAGATACGCAGTATTTT. Its protein is CASREEATDTQYF.

The chain carries TRBV27 and TRBJ2-7; 9 nucleotides align to TRBD1. This CDR3 spans 16 amino acids. Germline V gives CDR1 MNHEY, CDR2 SMNVEV (reference sequence). Trimming at V came to 4 bases and at J to 1 base, leaving 8 bases not matched to a gene. Written as DNA, the CDR3 is TGTGCCAGCAGTTCCCTCGGGACAGGGAATTCCTACGAGCAGTACTTC. It encodes CASSSLGTGNSYEQYF.

The J gene is TRBJ2-7, the V gene TRBV7-8; possibly TRBD1 or TRBD2 for D (5 bases each). The CDR3 is 13 amino acids. V was clipped by 5 bases and J by 7 bases, with 15 bases between them. Germline CDR1 reads SGHVS; CDR2 reads FQNEAQ. This CDR3 reads CASSPNRGEEQYF. CDR3 sequence (DNA): TGTGCCAGCAGCCCCAACCGAGGGGAGGAGCAGTACTTC.

The V and J genes are TRBV5-8 and TRBJ2-5; 8 bases align to TRBD1. The V gene's germline CDR1 is SGHTS and CDR2 YDEGEE. The J segment lost 2 bases and the V segment lost 4 bases, leaving 4 bases of the junction unmatched. This CDR3 is built from 14 residues. DNA for the CDR3: TGTGCCAGCAGCCTAGGACAGGGACAAGAGACCCAGTACTTC. Protein: CASSLGQGQETQYF.

This rearrangement joins TRBV5-4 to TRBJ2-1, with no clear D. This CDR3 has 11 amino acids. The germline V gene encodes CDR1 SGHNT and CDR2 YYREEE (reference sequence). V was clipped by 5 bases and J by 4 bases, with 4 bases between them. The chain's CDR3 is CASRVYNEQFF. The CDR3 DNA follows: TGTGCCAGCAGGGTGTACAATGAGCAGTTCTTC.

J is TRBJ2-1 and V is TRBV15, with 8 bases lining up with TRBD2. Germline loops: CDR1 LNHNV, CDR2 YYDKDF (reference sequence). V was pared by 5 bases and J by 5 bases, with 11 bases of the junction left unmatched. CDR3 length: 16 amino acids. CDR3 in DNA: TGTGCCACCAGCTCAACGGGTAGCGGGGCCAACAATGAGCAGTTCTTC. The encoded protein is CATSSTGSGANNEQFF.

The CDR3 coding sequence is TGTGCCAGCAGGGCCGGGACTAGCGGTACCGGGGAGCTGTTTTTT. Its translation is CASRAGTSGTGELFF. The chain links TRBV5-5 to TRBJ2-2, with 11 bases matching TRBD2. Germline V lookup: CDR1 SGHKS, CDR2 YYEKEE (reference sequence). Unmatched junction bases numbered 5, after V lost 5 bases and J lost 5 bases. The CDR3 contains 15 residues.

V gene TRBV6-4 combines with J gene TRBJ2-3; 8 bases align to TRBD1. CDR1 and CDR2 (germline): MRHNA, SNTAGT. The J segment lost 2 bases and the V segment lost 3 bases, leaving 4 bases of the junction unmatched. This CDR3 contains 15 residues. CDR3 sequence reads: CASSEGTGHTDTQYF. As DNA, the CDR3 is TGTGCCAGCAGTGAGGGGACAGGACACACAGATACGCAGTATTTT.

The chain combines TRBV7-9 with TRBJ2-7; TRBD2 is a possible D gene (6 bases). Looked up from germline, CDR1 is SEHNR and CDR2 is FQNEAQ (reference sequence). CDR3 length equals 15 residues. V dropped 5 bases and J dropped 5 bases, with 19 bases sitting between them. CDR3 nucleotide sequence: TGTGCCAGCAGCCCCGGGACTCCCATCACCCACGAGCAGTACTTC. The encoded protein is CASSPGTPITHEQYF.

CDR3 bases: TGTGCCAGCAGCTTTGGAGGTTTGGGCTACGAGCAGTACTTC. Translating it yields CASSFGGLGYEQYF. This chain uses TRBV7-9 with TRBJ2-7; D may be TRBD2 (5 bases). This CDR3 region has 14 residues. V lost 3 bases, J lost 3 bases, and 12 bases lay in between. Germline CDR1 is SEHNR and CDR2 is FQNEAQ (reference sequence).

V is TRBV5-6 and J is TRBJ2-3, with no clear D. The germline gives CDR1 SGHDT, CDR2 YYEEEE. The V end was cut by 6 bases, the J end by 3 bases, with 5 bases between. CDR3 length equals 11 residues. CDR3 DNA sequence: TGTGCCAGCACAGGAACAGATACGCAGTATTTT. Its translation is CASTGTDTQYF.

This clone was detected only a few times. The V and J genes are TRBV9 and TRBJ2-2; 8 nucleotides agree with TRBD2. The CDR3 runs 15 residues. The V gene's germline CDR1 is SGDLS and CDR2 YYNGEE. The trim removed 3 bases at V and 5 bases at J, leaving 6 bases unmatched. CDR3 bases: TGTGCCAGCAGCGGAGGACTAGCAGGGACCGGGGAGCTGTTTTTT. It encodes CASSGGLAGTGELFF.

V is TRBV13 and J is TRBJ1-3, with 8 bases matching TRBD1. This CDR3 is 14 amino acids long. V was pared by 6 bases and J by 10 bases, with 11 bases of the junction left unmatched. Germline-derived CDR1 and CDR2 are PRHDT and FYEKMQ (reference sequence). The DNA for the CDR3 is TGTGCCAGCAGTCTGGGGGGACAGGCCGGGACCATATATTTT. Its translation is CASSLGGQAGTIYF.

This chain uses TRBV15 with TRBJ2-5; 7 bases map to TRBD2. The CDR3 extends over 18 amino acids. Unmatched junction bases numbered 11, after V lost 0 bases and J lost 1 base. Germline lookup yields CDR1 LNHNV and CDR2 YYDKDF (reference sequence). Here the CDR3 reads CATSRDDDGPGGQETQYF. DNA for the CDR3: TGTGCCACCAGCAGAGATGATGACGGCCCGGGGGGCCAAGAGACCCAGTACTTC.

The rearrangement joins TRBV11-2 to TRBJ2-3; TRBD2 matches at 10 bases. Germline assignment: CDR1 SGHAT and CDR2 FQNNGV. J gave up 0 bases and V 6 bases, and 9 bases lay outside the gene matches. The CDR3 is made up of 17 amino acids. The CDR3 region is CASSWSSGSDSTDTQYF. The CDR3 nucleotides are TGTGCCAGCAGTTGGTCTAGCGGGAGCGACAGCACAGATACGCAGTATTTT. Complete variable domain (other parts from reference TRBV11-2 and TRBJ2-3): EAGVAQSPRYKIIEKRQSVAFWCNPISGHATLYWYQQILGQGPKLLIQFQNNGVVDDSQLPKDRFSAERLKGVDSTLKIQPAKLEDSAVYLCASSWSSGSDSTDTQYFGPGTRLTVL.

J is TRBJ1-5 and V is TRBV19; possibly TRBD1 for D (5 bases). Germline CDR1 and CDR2: LNHDA and SQIVND (reference sequence). CDR3 length: 17 amino acids. V was pared by 1 base and J by 2 bases, with 15 bases between. For the CDR3, the DNA is TGTGCCAGTAGTATAGTGGGTTCAGGGATGGGCAATCAGCCCCAGCATTTT. This encodes CASSIVGSGMGNQPQHF.

CDR3 nucleotide sequence: TGTGCCAGTATGAGCTCCGCCGGGGAGCTGTTTTTT. It yields the protein CASMSSAGELFF. The chain employs TRBV19 and TRBJ2-2; D not certain. The CDR3 totals 12 residues. V was pared by 7 bases and J by 6 bases, with 9 bases between. Germline CDR1 is LNHDA and CDR2 is SQIVND (reference sequence).

V usage is TRBV25-1 and J usage is TRBJ1-2, with D hard to call. The CDR3 runs to 14 residues. V lost 3 bases to trimming and J lost 0 bases, with 8 bases between them. Germline V CDR1 and CDR2: MGHDK, SYGVNS. The CDR3 loop reads CASSEAETNYGYTF. The CDR3 DNA reads TGTGCCAGCAGTGAGGCAGAAACTAACTATGGCTACACCTTC.

The gene calls are TRBV28 and TRBJ2-1, with TRBD2 matching over 9 bases. Germline V gene sequence: CDR1 MDHEN, CDR2 SYDVKM. The CDR3 has 14 residues. V gave up 6 bases and J gave up 10 bases; unmatched junction bases: 10. The CDR3 region is CASRDPGLAGEQFF. The DNA for the CDR3 is TGTGCCAGCAGAGATCCGGGACTAGCAGGAGAGCAGTTCTTC.

This rearrangement joins TRBV5-6 to TRBJ2-7; no clear D. Trimming left V 0 bases short and J 2 bases short, with 9 bases between. Looked up from germline, CDR1 is SGHDT and CDR2 is YYEEEE. The CDR3 is made up of 14 amino acids. This chain's CDR3 is CASSLAGAPYEQYF. The CDR3 DNA is TGTGCCAGCAGCTTGGCCGGTGCACCCTACGAGCAGTACTTC.

This clone was counted between two and nine times. V gene TRBV13 combines with J gene TRBJ2-7; 10 bases fit TRBD2. This CDR3 contains 15 residues. Germline trimming cut 5 bases from V and 3 bases from J; bases unmatched to any gene: 7. Germline V gene lookup returns CDR1 PRHDT and CDR2 FYEKMQ (reference sequence). The CDR3 DNA reads TGTGCCAGCAGCGAAGCGGGAGGGGATGGCTACGAGCAGTACTTC. Translation: CASSEAGGDGYEQYF.

This sequence joins TRBV2 and TRBJ2-7, with unresolved D. The CDR3 is made up of 15 amino acids. V shed 2 bases and J shed 3 bases, with 14 bases lying between them. CDR1 is SNHLY and CDR2 is FYNNEI in the germline V gene. DNA for the CDR3: TGTGCCAGCAGTGAACTATTTGGATCTCTCTACGAGCAGTACTTC. Translation: CASSELFGSLYEQYF.